The clone carrying this T cell receptor beta chain was seen more than once but under ten times. Its target is not known. One base away lies a much larger clone, so this may be a sequencing read error. Naive CD8 T cells were picked out by sorting for CD8+CD4-CCR7+CD45RA+. TCRdb re-called the PCR reads through MiXCR, storing one row per CDR3 protein. The data show 75,000 to 100,000 distinct CDR3 sequences, around 17% seen once. The source of the sample is a study of molecular identifiers for immune sequencing clone quantification. Findings of the study overall: Underestimation of highly expanded clone sizes could arise where identical TCR molecules share a barcode.

This TCR was recovered from a human donor in good health. Some libraries in this study had Jurkat cell RNA spiked in. Sequenced sample: naive CD8+ T cells from blood, with Jurkat cell RNA spiked in. Specified subset: FACS-sorted CD8+CD4-CCR7+CD45RA+ naive T cells.

CDR3 amino acids: CASRERGGDTQYF. The CDR3 region has the DNA TGTGCCAGCAGGGAGAGGGGGGGAGATACGCAGTATTTT. V usage is TRBV2 and J usage is TRBJ2-3; perhaps TRBD2 as D (7 bases). The CDR3 extends over 13 amino acids. Germline V gene lookup returns CDR1 SNHLY and CDR2 FYNNEI. The V end was cut by 6 bases, the J end by 5 bases, with 12 bases between.